This paragraph covers one T cell receptor (beta chain) sequence. The CDR3 loop spans 16 amino acids. Germline V gene data show CDR1 as MNHEY and CDR2 as SMNVEV (reference sequence). V shed 4 bases and J shed 2 bases, with 17 bases lying between them. The sample originates from a study of blood T cell repertoires in COVID-19. Study summary: From T cells, B-cell-depleted T cells, or PBMCs came the material, which was cDNA or gDNA.

Sequencing used immunoSEQ multiplex PCR; TCRdb keeps in-frame clones, though not all of them. This table holds around 390,000 clones, 80% to 90% found once. Sample: PBMCs or T cells enriched from blood (not recorded which). The clonotype was recovered from a woman aged 50 to 65 who had recovered from COVID-19. This rearrangement joins TRBV27 to TRBJ1-2; no firm D call. CDR3 protein: CASSSRKGGLNYGYTF. DNA of the CDR3: TGTGCCAGCAGTTCCCGTAAAGGAGGGTTAAACTATGGCTACACCTTC.